This TCR beta chain appears in the sequencing data of a study of long-term antiretroviral therapy in people with HIV. General study findings and limits: Repertoires from HIV showed CDR3 length ranges narrower than those of controls. Data on ART adherence, viral resistance or therapy changes were unavailable.

Of note for this clone: Its antigen remains unidentified.

Trimming took 3 bases from V and 4 from J, leaving 11 bases between them. The germline CDR1 and CDR2 sequences are KGHSH and LQKENI. The CDR3 has 14 amino acids. This was the immunoSEQ v3.0 assay at survey level. The table came from immunoSEQ multiplex PCR; TCRdb's copy has only in-frame clones and leaves some out. The sample consists of 15,000 or so clones, about 95% of them appearing once. People in the study who had HIV all got their treatment in the United States. The sequence was obtained from a woman aged 45-60 years with HIV. The J gene is TRBJ2-3, the V gene TRBV18; D possibly corresponds to TRBD2 (6 bases). The sample in question was unsorted PBMCs, obtained around 6.4 years after starting antiretroviral therapy. CDR3 sequence (DNA): TGTGCCAGCTCACCGGACTACCTTTCAGATACGCAGTATTTT. Protein: CASSPDYLSDTQYF. The full variable domain, completed using reference TRBV18 and TRBJ2-3, is NAGVMQNPRHLVRRRGQEARLRCSPMKGHSHVYWYRQLPEEGLKFMVYLQKENIIDESGMPKERFSAEFPKEGPSILRIQQVVRGDSAAYFCASSPDYLSDTQYFGPGTRLTVL.